Below are 8 T cell receptor beta chains sequenced from a single sample in a study of identifying expanded T cells in peripheral blood. Repertoires were generated with immunoSEQ multiplex PCR, while TCRdb's copy carries only in-frame clones and drops some. The sample consists of about 91,000 clones, more than 70% of them appearing once. Input material: blood. The source is a person aged 18-70 years in good health.

J is TRBJ1-5 and V is TRBV4-1; no clear D gene. Trimming removed 0 bases at V and 3 bases at J, with 12 bases between. This CDR3 region has 16 residues. CDR1 and CDR2 (germline): MGHRA, YSYEKL. The chain's CDR3 is CASSQDGGSLNQPQHF. The CDR3, as DNA: TGCGCCAGCAGCCAAGATGGTGGCAGCCTCAATCAGCCCCAGCATTTT.

This chain links TRBV29-1 with TRBJ2-3, with 8 nucleotides matching TRBD2. CDR3 size: 16 residues. In germline, CDR1 is SQVTM, CDR2 ANQGSEA. The junction had 11 bases not matched to a gene; V was cut back by 4 bases and J by 2 bases. CDR3 nucleotides: TGCAGCGTTGGGGGCCCGATAGCGGGGCCCACAGATACGCAGTATTTT. It yields the protein CSVGGPIAGPTDTQYF.

V is TRBV7-9 and J is TRBJ1-2; weak D call: TRBD1 (5 bases). The V and J ends lost 6 bases and 9 bases respectively, with 17 bases between them. The length of the CDR3 is 13 residues. Germline-derived CDR1 and CDR2 are SEHNR and FQNEAQ (reference sequence). The CDR3, as DNA: TGTGCCAGCAGGCGGCGGGACCTTGATCGCTACACCTTC. It codes for CASRRRDLDRYTF.

V gene TRBV6-1 combines with J gene TRBJ2-5; D may be TRBD1 (5 bases). This CDR3 is built from 12 residues. Per germline, CDR1 MNHNS and CDR2 SASEGT. V lost 2 bases and J lost 5, with 6 bases in between. CDR3 region: CASSERGETQYF. CDR3 in DNA: TGTGCCAGCAGTGAAAGGGGCGAGACCCAGTACTTC.

The rearrangement links TRBV7-2 to TRBJ1-5; D is perhaps TRBD1 (6 bases). In germline, CDR1 is SGHTA, CDR2 FQGNSA. Trimming took off 3 bases at V and 5 bases at J, with 11 bases between the two ends. The CDR3 extends over 14 amino acids. In DNA form, the CDR3 reads TGTGCCAGCAGCTTCGGGGGCCGGGATCAGCCCCAGCATTTT. Translation: CASSFGGRDQPQHF.

This clone has just one count. The rearrangement joins TRBV6-5 to TRBJ1-1; the match to TRBD1 covers 7 bases. Germline CDR1 reads MNHEY; CDR2 reads SVGAGI. The CDR3 spans 15 residues. Trimming at V came to 0 bases and at J to 5 bases, leaving 6 bases not matched to a gene. The CDR3 DNA sequence: TGTGCCAGCAGTTACTCGCCAGGGGGTCAAACTGAAGCTTTCTTT. It specifies CASSYSPGGQTEAFF.

The J gene is TRBJ1-1, the V gene TRBV6-5, with a weak D call TRBD1 (6 bases). Trimming took 7 bases from V and 7 from J, leaving 7 bases between them. The CDR3 spans 10 residues. The germline gives CDR1 MNHEY, CDR2 SVGAGI. The CDR3 DNA follows: TGTGCCAGCAAGGGGGTTGAAGCTTTCTTT. It is translated as CASKGVEAFF.

V is TRBV6-4 and J is TRBJ2-7; 10 bases match TRBD2. J gave up 1 base and V 0 bases, and 0 bases lay outside the gene matches. In germline, CDR1 is MRHNA, CDR2 SNTAGT. The CDR3 totals 15 residues. The DNA of the CDR3 is TGTGCCAGCAGTGACTCGACTAGCGGGTCCTACGAGCAGTACTTC. Translated: CASSDSTSGSYEQYF.